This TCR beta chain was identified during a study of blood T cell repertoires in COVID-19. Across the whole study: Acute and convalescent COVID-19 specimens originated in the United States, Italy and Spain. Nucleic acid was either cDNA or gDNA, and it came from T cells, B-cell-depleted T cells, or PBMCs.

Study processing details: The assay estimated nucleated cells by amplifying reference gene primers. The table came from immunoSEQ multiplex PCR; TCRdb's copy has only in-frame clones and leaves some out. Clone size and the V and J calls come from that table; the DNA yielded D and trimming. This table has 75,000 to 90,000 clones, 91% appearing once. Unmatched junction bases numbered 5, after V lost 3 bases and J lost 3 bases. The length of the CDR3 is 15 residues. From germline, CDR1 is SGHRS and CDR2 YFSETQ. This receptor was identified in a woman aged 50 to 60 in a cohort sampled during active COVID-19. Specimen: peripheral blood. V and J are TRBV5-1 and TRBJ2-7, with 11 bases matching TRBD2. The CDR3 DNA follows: TGCGCCAGCAGCTCACTAGCGGGAGTGGGCTACGAGCAGTACTTC. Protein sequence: CASSSLAGVGYEQYF.